Listed below are T cell receptor beta chains from one sample, sequenced in a study of esophageal squamous cell carcinoma under preoperative chemotherapy. MiXCR, applied by TCRdb to the PCR reads, yields one record per CDR3 protein. Of about 30,000 distinct CDR3 sequences in the sample, roughly 50% were seen once. This material was obtained from a patient given preoperative chemotherapy. The receptors here all came from a human donor with esophageal squamous cell carcinoma. The donor label of this sample is uncertain. The CDR3 runs from the conserved cysteine through the conserved F or W. The D gene is left open where the match is weak. Clone size is given for some rows only: seen once, a few or many times, or a class if the clone is expanded.

TRBV7-3	TRBD2	many	16	TRBJ2-3	CASRSGTSGRGDTQYF	TGTGCCAGCAGGTCCGGGACTAGCGGGAGGGGAGATACGCAGTATTTT
TRBV7-9	TRBD2	.	15	TRBJ2-4	CAGGPGGGGQDTQYF	TGTGCCGGGGGGCCCGGGGGGGGTGGCCAAGACACCCAGTACTTC
TRBV7-6	.	once	19	TRBJ2-5	CASSLDPGIRGRDKETQYF	TGTGCCAGCAGCTTGGATCCGGGCATCCGGGGCCGAGACAAAGAGACCCAGTACTTC
TRBV7-2	.	once	17	TRBJ2-3	CASSLGRGGLGTETQYF	TGTGCCAGCAGCTTGGGGCGCGGGGGCCTAGGGACAGAGACCCAGTACTTT
TRBV7-6	TRBD2	.	19	TRBJ2-4	CASSLGPGIGGGAKNIQYF	TGTGCCAGCAGCTTGGGTCCGGGGATCGGGGGGGGAGCCAAAAACATTCAGTACTTC
TRBV6-1	.	once	16	TRBJ2-3	CASSVSGLGAKNTQYF	TGTGCCAGCAGCGTATCGGGGCTGGGAGCCAAAAATACGCAGTACTTT
TRBV12-3/TRBV12-4	.	.	14	TRBJ2-4	CACTARRDQETQYF	TGTGCCTGTACCGCCCGCCGGGACCAAGAGACTCAGTACTTC
TRBV7-2	TRBD1	.	15	TRBJ2-7	CASSPGTGPFYGQYF	TGTGCCAGCAGCCCGGGGACAGGGCCTTTTTACGGGCAGTACTTC
TRBV12-3/TRBV12-4	.	.	13	TRBJ2-4	CACGIGGKNTQYF	TGTGCCTGTGGGATAGGAGGCAAAAACACGCAGTATTTC
TRBV15	.	.	15	TRBJ2-1	CATSRDIGGHNEQFF	TGTGCCACCAGCAGAGATATTGGCGGTCACAATGAGCAGTTCTTC
TRBV10-2	.	many	15	TRBJ2-1	CASSTGTPSYNEQFF	TGCGCCAGTAGCACCGGGACTCCTTCCTACAATGAGCAGTTCTTC
TRBV11-2	.	.	17	TRBJ2-7	CASSSNSGLLKLYEQYF	TGTGCCAGCAGTTCTAATTCGGGACTCCTAAAACTATACGAGCAGTACTTC
TRBV6-1	TRBD1	.	17	TRBJ2-6	CASSALAGGTGANVLNF	TGTGCCAGCAGTGCCCTAGCAGGGGGGACAGGGGCCAACGTGCTGAATTTC
TRBV7-8	.	.	15	TRBJ2-5	CAGGLHRRDKETQYF	TGTGCCGGCGGCTTACACCGGCGTGACAAAGAGACCCAGTACTTC
TRBV27	.	.	14	TRBJ2-1	CASRLRDTHNEQFF	TGTGCCAGCAGACTCCGGGACACCCACAATGAGCAGTTCTTC
TRBV18	.	.	15	TRBJ2-4	CASSPPQGDKNIQYF	TGTGCCAGCTCACCACCGCAGGGTGACAAAAACATTCAGTACTTC
TRBV24-1	.	many	13	TRBJ2-5	CATSDSPRETQYF	TGTGCCACCAGTGATTCCCCGCGTGAGACCCAGTACTTC
TRBV7-2	TRBD1	.	13	TRBJ2-7	CASSSSQGNEQYF	TGTGCCAGCAGCTCCTCACAGGGGAATGAGCAGTACTTC
TRBV7-6	.	.	19	TRBJ2-4	CASSLGPALGGRDQNIQYF	TGTGCCAGCAGCTTGGGTCCGGCGCTCGGCGGCCGTGACCAAAACATTCAGTACTTC
TRBV7-2	.	many	14	TRBJ2-7	CASSSRGGSYEQYF	TGTGCCAGCAGCTCTCGGGGTGGGTCCTACGAGCAGTACTTC
TRBV6-5	.	.	15	TRBJ2-7	CASSWRGLPIYEQYF	TGTGCCAGTAGTTGGCGGGGTCTCCCCATATACGAGCAGTACTTC
TRBV7-2	.	.	16	TRBJ2-3	CASSGQGGRGTETQYF	TGTGCCAGCAGCGGGCAGGGGGGGAGAGGGACAGAGACGCAGTATTTT